The rows below give T cell receptor beta chains drawn from one sample of a study of glioma-infiltrating T cells. TCRdb reprocessed the multiplex PCR reads via MiXCR and lists one record per CDR3 protein. The table lists 150,000 or so distinct CDR3 sequences, roughly 43% of them singletons, with 15% to 25% in the top ten. Sample: glioma tissue, nonneoplastic brain tissue, or PBMCs (not recorded which). These receptors came from a human donor with low-grade glioma or glioblastoma, undergoing nonglioma brain surgery, or in good health (not recorded which). The CDR3 runs from the conserved cysteine through the conserved F or W. Fields, in order: D gene, J gene, V gene, clone size, CDR3 protein, CDR3 DNA. D genes are given only for firm matches. Rows may omit the clone size; those that give it use once, few, many or a size class.

D gene: -; J gene: TRBJ2-7; V gene: TRBV19; clone size: many; CDR3 protein: CASSIGVPYEQYF; CDR3 DNA: TGTGCCAGTAGTATCGGCGTCCCCTACGAGCAGTACTTC
D gene: TRBD2; J gene: TRBJ2-1; V gene: TRBV19; clone size: -; CDR3 protein: CASSKGSSGGNNEQFF; CDR3 DNA: TGTGCCAGTAGTAAGGGATCTAGCGGGGGTAATAATGAGCAGTTCTTC
D gene: -; J gene: TRBJ1-1; V gene: TRBV6-1; clone size: -; CDR3 protein: CASTPGVMNTEAFF; CDR3 DNA: TGTGCCAGCACTCCGGGAGTTATGAACACTGAAGCTTTCTTT
D gene: -; J gene: TRBJ2-3; V gene: TRBV27; clone size: -; CDR3 protein: CASRGLQGVADTQYF; CDR3 DNA: TGTGCCAGCAGGGGACTACAGGGGGTGGCAGATACGCAGTATTTT
D gene: TRBD2; J gene: TRBJ2-3; V gene: TRBV20-1; clone size: few; CDR3 protein: CSARGTGTSWSTDTQYF; CDR3 DNA: TGCAGTGCTAGAGGGACCGGGACTAGCTGGAGCACAGATACGCAGTATTTT
D gene: -; J gene: TRBJ1-1; V gene: TRBV25-1; clone size: few; CDR3 protein: CASRGGGEAFF; CDR3 DNA: TGTGCCAGCAGGGGGGGTGGTGAAGCTTTCTTT
D gene: -; J gene: TRBJ1-6; V gene: TRBV20-1; clone size: few; CDR3 protein: CSAPEGGGNSPLHF; CDR3 DNA: TGCAGTGCTCCCGAAGGCGGTGGGAATTCACCCCTCCACTTT
D gene: TRBD1; J gene: TRBJ1-1; V gene: TRBV6-1; clone size: few; CDR3 protein: CATRRGRRNTEAFF; CDR3 DNA: TGTGCCACGCGGAGGGGGCGAAGGAACACTGAAGCTTTCTTT
D gene: -; J gene: TRBJ2-3; V gene: TRBV4-2; clone size: -; CDR3 protein: CASSQDGGDHTDTQYF; CDR3 DNA: TGTGCCAGCAGCCAAGATGGCGGGGACCACACAGATACGCAGTATTTT
D gene: -; J gene: TRBJ2-6; V gene: TRBV24-1; clone size: -; CDR3 protein: CATQGGGSGANVLTF; CDR3 DNA: TGTGCCACCCAGGGCGGCGGCTCTGGGGCCAACGTCCTGACTTTC
D gene: TRBD2; J gene: TRBJ2-1; V gene: TRBV6-6; clone size: -; CDR3 protein: CASRQAGFYNEQLF; CDR3 DNA: TGTGCCAGCAGACAAGCGGGGTTCTACAATGAGCAGCTCTTC
D gene: -; J gene: TRBJ1-2; V gene: TRBV5-4; clone size: few; CDR3 protein: CASSPLQGAYGYTF; CDR3 DNA: TGTGCCAGCAGCCCCTTACAGGGCGCCTATGGCTACACCTTC
D gene: -; J gene: TRBJ2-5; V gene: TRBV6-6; clone size: few; CDR3 protein: CASRRDIFAQYF; CDR3 DNA: TGTGCCAGCAGACGCGACATCTTTGCCCAGTACTTC